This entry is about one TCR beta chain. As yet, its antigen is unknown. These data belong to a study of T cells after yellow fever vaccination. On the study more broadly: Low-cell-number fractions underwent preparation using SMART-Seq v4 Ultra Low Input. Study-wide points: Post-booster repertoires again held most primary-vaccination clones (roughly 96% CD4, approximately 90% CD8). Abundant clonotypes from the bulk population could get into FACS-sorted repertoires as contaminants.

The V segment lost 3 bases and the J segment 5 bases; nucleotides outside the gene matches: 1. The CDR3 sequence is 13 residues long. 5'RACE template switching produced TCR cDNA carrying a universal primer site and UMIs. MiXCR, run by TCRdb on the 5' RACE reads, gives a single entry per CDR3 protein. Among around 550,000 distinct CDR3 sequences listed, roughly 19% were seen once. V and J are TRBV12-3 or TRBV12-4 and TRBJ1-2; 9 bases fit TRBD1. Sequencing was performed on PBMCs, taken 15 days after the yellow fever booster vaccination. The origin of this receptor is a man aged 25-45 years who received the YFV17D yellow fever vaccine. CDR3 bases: TGTGCCAGCAGTTTTGGGACAGGGTATGGCTACACCTTC. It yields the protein CASSFGTGYGYTF.